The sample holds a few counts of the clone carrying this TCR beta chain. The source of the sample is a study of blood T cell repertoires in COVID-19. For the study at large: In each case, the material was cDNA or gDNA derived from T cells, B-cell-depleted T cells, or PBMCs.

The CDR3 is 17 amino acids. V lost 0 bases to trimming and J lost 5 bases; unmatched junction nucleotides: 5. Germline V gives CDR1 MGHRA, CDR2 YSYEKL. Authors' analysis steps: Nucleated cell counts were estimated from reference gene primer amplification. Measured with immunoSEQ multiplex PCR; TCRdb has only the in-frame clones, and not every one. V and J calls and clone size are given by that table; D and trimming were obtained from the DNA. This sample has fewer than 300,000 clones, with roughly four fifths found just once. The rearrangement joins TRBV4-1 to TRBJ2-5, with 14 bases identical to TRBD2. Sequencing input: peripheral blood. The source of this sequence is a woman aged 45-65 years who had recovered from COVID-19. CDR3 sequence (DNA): TGCGCCAGCAGCCAAGAAGGACTAGCGGGGGGCCGGGAGACCCAGTACTTC. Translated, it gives CASSQEGLAGGRETQYF.